This T cell receptor beta chain came from a study of cytomegalovirus exposure and HLA in healthy donors. The study, taken as a whole, reports: Associated with cytomegalovirus, according to the listing, were about 160 TCR beta chains. A subsequent analysis found that TCR clusters from the first cohort also tended to co-occur in the 120 or so validation repertoires, with about 94% of cluster scores above 0. Reports described diagnosis of cytomegalovirus status by the classifier as highly specific and sensitive.

Clones were sequenced by immunoSEQ multiplex PCR, and TCRdb holds only the in-frame ones, with some missing. The sample has tens of thousands of clones, just over 90% seen once. Notes on this clone: Antigen: not known.

Among the 110 or so subjects of the validation cohort, separate from the 666-subject first cohort, were the donors. Trimming removed 0 bases from V and 8 bases from J; junction bases left unmatched: 12. In germline, CDR1 is SGDLS, CDR2 YYNGEE. The CDR3 length is 17 residues. Sequenced: PBMCs. The rearrangement links TRBV9 to TRBJ1-3, with 9 bases matching TRBD1. The origin of this receptor is a man between 25 and 39 years old in good health and CMV-seronegative. Here the CDR3 DNA reads TGTGCCAGCAGCGTAGGCTCCGCCGGGACAGGGATTGACACCATATATTTT. Its translation: CASSVGSAGTGIDTIYF.